This TCR delta chain was found in a study of gamma-delta chains in newborns, infants, children. About the study: Innate gammadelta T cells reportedly expand polyclonally right after birth, driven by microbial exposure, per the title.

The CDR3 is 19 amino acids. Trimming removed 0 bases from V and 2 bases from J; junction bases left unmatched: 12. Germline V gives CDR1 GEAIGNYY, CDR2 EKD. TCRdb used CATT to re-call clones from the reads. Of about 5,400 delta-chain clones listed, about 18% are singletons. This clone was seen more than once but under ten times. With a far larger clone one base away, a read error is the likely cause. The sample carries other DNA sequences with the same CDR3. The source is a child who was a newborn, infant or young child, either healthy, febrile or measles-vaccinated (not recorded which). Specimen: blood. The gene calls are TRDV2 and TRDJ1, with TRDD3 identical over 12 bases. In DNA form, the CDR3 reads TGTGCCTGTGACACCGTCTCTGGGGGATACGCAGTGAGGACCGATAAACTCATCTTT. Protein: CACDTVSGGYAVRTDKLIF.